This T cell receptor beta chain was recovered during a study of T cell repertoires in cytomegalovirus infection. One entry per CDR3 protein results from TCRdb running MiXCR on the reads. This repertoire shows about 770,000 distinct CDR3 sequences, roughly 28% found once; its top ten account for roughly 13%. Germline V gene sequence: CDR1 MNHEY, CDR2 SMNVEV (reference sequence). V was pared by 6 bases and J by 4 bases, with 8 bases of the junction left unmatched. The CDR3 is 15 amino acids. This clonotype was observed many times. Its antigen is undetermined. The genes are TRBV27 and TRBJ1-3; 8 bases fit TRBD1. The source of this sequence is a human donor in good health (CMV status not recorded). Some clones in this sample may be carry-over from other donors' samples. The input for sequencing was cultured CD8+ T cells from PBMCs, taken from culture after CMV antigen stimulation. This CDR3 reads CASSPTGGRGNTIYF. DNA for the CDR3: TGTGCCAGCAGCCCCACAGGGGGAAGGGGAAACACCATATATTTT.